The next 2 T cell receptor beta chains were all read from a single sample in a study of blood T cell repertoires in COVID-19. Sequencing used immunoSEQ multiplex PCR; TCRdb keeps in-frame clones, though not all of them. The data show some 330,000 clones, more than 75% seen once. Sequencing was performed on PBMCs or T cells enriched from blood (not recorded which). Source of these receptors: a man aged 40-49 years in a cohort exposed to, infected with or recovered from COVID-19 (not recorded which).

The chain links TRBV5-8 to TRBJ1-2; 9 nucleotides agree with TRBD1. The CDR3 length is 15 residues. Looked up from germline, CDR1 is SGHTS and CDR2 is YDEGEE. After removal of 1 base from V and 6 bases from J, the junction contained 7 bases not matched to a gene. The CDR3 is CASSLTGTGTHGYTF. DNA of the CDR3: TGTGCCAGCAGCTTGACCGGGACAGGGACCCATGGCTACACCTTC.

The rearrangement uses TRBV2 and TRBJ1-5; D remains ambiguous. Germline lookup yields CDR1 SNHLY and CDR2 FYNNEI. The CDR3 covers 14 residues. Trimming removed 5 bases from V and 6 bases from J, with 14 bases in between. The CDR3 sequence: CASSFTRSGQPQHF. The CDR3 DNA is TGTGCCAGCAGTTTCACAAGGTCAGGTCAGCCCCAGCATTTT.